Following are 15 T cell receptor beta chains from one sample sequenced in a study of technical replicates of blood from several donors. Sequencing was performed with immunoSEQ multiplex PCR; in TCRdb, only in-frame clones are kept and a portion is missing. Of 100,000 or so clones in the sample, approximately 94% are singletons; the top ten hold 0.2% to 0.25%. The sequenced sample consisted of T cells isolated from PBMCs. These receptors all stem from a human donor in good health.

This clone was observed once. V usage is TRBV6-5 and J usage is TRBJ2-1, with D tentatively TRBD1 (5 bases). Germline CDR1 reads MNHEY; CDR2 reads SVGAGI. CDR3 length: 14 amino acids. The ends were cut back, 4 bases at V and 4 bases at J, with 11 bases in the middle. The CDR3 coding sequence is TGTGCCAGCAGTTCCCTCGACAGTTACAATGAGCAGTTCTTC. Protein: CASSSLDSYNEQFF.

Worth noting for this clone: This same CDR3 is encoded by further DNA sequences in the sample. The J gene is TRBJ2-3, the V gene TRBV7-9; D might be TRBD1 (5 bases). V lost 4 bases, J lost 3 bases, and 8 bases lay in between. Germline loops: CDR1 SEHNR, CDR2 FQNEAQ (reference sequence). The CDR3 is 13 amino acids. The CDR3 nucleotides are TGTGCCAGCAGCTCCTCAGGGACAGATACGCAGTATTTT. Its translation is CASSSSGTDTQYF.

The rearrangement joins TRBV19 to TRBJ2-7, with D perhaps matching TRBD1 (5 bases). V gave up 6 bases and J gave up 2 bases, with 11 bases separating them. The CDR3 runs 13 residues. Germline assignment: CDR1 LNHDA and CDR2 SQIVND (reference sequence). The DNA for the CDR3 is TGTGCCAGTAGCCCCAGGGCTACCTACGAGCAGTACTTC. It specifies CASSPRATYEQYF.

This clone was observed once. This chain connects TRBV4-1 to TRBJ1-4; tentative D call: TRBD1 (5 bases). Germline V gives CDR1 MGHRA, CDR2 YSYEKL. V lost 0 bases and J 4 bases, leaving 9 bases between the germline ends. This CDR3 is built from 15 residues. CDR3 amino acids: CASSQEWGYNEKLFF. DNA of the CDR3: TGCGCCAGCAGCCAAGAGTGGGGCTATAATGAAAAACTGTTTTTT.

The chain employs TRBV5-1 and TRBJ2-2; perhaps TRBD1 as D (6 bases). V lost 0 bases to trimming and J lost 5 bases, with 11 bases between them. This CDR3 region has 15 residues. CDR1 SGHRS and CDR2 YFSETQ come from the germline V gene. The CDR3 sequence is CASSLGTVNTGELFF. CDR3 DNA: TGCGCCAGCAGCTTGGGGACAGTTAATACCGGGGAGCTGTTTTTT.

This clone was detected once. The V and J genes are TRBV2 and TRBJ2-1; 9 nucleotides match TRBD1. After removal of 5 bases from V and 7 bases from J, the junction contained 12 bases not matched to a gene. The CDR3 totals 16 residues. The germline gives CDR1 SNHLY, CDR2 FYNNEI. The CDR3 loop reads CASSKDRGFVVNEQFF. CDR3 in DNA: TGTGCCAGCAGTAAGGACAGGGGCTTCGTGGTGAATGAGCAGTTCTTC.

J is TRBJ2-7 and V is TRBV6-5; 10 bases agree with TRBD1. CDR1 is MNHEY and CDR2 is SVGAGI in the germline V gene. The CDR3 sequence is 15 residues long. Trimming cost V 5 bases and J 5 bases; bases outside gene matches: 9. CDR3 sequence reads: CASSTWTGGLNEQYF. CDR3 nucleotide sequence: TGTGCCAGCAGTACCTGGACAGGGGGTTTAAACGAGCAGTACTTC.

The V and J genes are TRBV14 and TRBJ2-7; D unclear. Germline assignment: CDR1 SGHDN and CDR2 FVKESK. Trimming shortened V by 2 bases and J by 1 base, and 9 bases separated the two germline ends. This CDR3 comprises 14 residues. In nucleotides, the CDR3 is TGTGCCAGCAGCCAACTCGTAACTTCCTACGAGCAGTACTTC. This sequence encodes CASSQLVTSYEQYF.

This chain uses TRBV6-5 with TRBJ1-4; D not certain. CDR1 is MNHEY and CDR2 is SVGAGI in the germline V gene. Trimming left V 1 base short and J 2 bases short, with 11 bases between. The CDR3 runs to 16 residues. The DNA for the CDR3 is TGTGCCAGCAGTTACTTTACCGCGGGGACTAATGAAAAACTGTTTTTT. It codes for CASSYFTAGTNEKLFF.

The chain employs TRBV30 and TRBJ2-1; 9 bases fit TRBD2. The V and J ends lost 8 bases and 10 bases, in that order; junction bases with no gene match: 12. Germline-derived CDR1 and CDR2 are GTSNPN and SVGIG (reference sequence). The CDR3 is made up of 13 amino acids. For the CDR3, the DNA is TGTGCCCGCCTTGTTAGCGGGGGACGAGAGCAGTTCTTC. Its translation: CARLVSGGREQFF.

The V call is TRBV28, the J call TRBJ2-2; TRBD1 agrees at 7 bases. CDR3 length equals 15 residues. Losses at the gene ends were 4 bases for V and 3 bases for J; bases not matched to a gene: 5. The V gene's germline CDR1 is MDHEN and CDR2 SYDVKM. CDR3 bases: TGTGCCAGCAGTTCGGGACAGCCGGACACCGGGGAGCTGTTTTTT. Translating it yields CASSSGQPDTGELFF.

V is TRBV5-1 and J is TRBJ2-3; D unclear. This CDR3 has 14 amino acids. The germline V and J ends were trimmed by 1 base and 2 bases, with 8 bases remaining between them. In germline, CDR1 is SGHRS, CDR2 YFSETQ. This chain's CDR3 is CASSLSLFTDTQYF. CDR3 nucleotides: TGCGCCAGCAGCTTGTCCTTATTCACAGATACGCAGTATTTT.

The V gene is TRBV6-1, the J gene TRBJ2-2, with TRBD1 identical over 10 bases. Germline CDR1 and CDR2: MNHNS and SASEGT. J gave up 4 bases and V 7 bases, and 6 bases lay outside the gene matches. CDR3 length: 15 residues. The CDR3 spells CASIIGTGVTGELFF. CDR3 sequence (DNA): TGTGCCAGCATCATCGGGACAGGGGTCACCGGGGAGCTGTTTTTT.

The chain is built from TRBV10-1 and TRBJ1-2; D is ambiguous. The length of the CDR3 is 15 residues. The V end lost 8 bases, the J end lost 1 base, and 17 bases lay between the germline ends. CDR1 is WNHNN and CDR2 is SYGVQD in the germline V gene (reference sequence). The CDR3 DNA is TGCGCCAGCTATACTAGACGGAAGTATAACTATGGCTACACCTTC. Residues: CASYTRRKYNYGYTF.

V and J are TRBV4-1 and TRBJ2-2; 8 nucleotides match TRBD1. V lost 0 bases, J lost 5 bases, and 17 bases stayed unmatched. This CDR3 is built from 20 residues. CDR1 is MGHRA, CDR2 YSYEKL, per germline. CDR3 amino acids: CASSQERQGALGPQTGELFF. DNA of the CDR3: TGCGCCAGCAGCCAAGAGCGCCAGGGGGCGCTGGGCCCCCAGACCGGGGAGCTGTTTTTT.